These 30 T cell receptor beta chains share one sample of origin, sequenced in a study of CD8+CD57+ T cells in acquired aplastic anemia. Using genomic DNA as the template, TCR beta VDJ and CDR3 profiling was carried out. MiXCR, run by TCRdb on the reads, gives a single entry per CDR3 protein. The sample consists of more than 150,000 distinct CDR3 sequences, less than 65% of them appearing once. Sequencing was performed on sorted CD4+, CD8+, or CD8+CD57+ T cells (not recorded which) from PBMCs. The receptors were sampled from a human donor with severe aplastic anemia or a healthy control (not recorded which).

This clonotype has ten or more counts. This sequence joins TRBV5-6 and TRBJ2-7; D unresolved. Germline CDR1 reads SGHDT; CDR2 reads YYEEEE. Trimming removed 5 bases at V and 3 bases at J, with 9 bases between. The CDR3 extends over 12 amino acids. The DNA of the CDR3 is TGTGCCAGCAGGATGAGCAACTACGAGCAGTACTTC. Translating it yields CASRMSNYEQYF. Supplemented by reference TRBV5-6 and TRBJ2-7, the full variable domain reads DAGVTQSPTHLIKTRGQQVTLRCSPKSGHDTVSWYQQALGQGPQFIFQYYEEEERQRGNFPDRFSGHQFPNYSSELNVNALLLGDSALYLCASRMSNYEQYFGPGTRLTVT.

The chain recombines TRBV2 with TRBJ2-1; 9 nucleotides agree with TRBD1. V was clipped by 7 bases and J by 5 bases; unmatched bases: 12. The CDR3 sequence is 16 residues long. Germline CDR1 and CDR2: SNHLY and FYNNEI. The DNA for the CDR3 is TGTGCCAGCAAACACATCCGGGACAGGGAACACAATGAGCAGTTCTTC. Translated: CASKHIRDREHNEQFF.

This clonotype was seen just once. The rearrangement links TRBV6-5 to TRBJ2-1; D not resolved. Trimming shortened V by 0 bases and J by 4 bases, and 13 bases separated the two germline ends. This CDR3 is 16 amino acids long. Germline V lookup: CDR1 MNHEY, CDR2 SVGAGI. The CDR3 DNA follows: TGTGCCAGCAGTTACTCGAGGCAGTCGGTTTACAATGAGCAGTTCTTC. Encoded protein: CASSYSRQSVYNEQFF.

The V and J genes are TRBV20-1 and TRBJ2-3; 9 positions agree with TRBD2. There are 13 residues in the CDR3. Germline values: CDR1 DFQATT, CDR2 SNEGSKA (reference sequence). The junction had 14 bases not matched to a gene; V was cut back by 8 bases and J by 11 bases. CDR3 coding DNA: TGCAGTCCGGGACTAGCCGAATACAATGAGCAGTATTTT. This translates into CSPGLAEYNEQYF.

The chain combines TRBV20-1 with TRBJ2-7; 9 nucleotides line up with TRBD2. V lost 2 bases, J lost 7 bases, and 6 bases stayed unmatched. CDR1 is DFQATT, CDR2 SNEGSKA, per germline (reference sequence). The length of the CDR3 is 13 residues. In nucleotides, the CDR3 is TGCAGTGCTAGATATAGCGGGAGAGGGGAGCAGTACTTC. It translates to CSARYSGRGEQYF.

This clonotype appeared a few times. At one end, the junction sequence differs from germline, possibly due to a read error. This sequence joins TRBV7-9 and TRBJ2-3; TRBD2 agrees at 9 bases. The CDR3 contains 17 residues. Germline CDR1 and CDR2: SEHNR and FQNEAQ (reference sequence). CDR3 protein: CASSQDKSGGRGDTRYF. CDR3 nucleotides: TGCGCCAGCAGCCAAGATAAGAGCGGGGGGCGGGGAGATACGCGGTATTTT.

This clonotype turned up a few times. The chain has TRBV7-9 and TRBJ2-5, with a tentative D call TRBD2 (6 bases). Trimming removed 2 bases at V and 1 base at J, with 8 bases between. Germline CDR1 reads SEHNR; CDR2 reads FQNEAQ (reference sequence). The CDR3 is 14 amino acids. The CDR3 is CASSLFGGQETQYF. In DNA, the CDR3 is TGTGCCAGCAGCTTATTCGGGGGCCAAGAGACCCAGTACTTC.

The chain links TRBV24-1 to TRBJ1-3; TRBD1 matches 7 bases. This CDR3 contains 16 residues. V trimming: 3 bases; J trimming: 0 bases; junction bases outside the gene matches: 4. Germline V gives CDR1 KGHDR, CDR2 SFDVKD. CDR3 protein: CATSDRDSPSGNTIYF. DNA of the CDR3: TGTGCCACCAGTGATCGGGACAGCCCCTCTGGAAACACCATATATTTT.

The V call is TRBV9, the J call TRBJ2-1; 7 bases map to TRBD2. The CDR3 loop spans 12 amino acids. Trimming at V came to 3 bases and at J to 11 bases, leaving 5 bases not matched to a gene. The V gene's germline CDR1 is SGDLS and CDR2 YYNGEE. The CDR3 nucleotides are TGTGCCAGCAGCGCTGTAGCGGGCCAGCAGTTCTTC. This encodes CASSAVAGQQFF.

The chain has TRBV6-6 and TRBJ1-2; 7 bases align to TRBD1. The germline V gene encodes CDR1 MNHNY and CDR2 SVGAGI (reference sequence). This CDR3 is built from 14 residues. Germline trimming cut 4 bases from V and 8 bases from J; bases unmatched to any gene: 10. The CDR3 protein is CASSSDRELLGYTF. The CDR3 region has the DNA TGTGCCAGCAGTTCCGACAGGGAACTATTGGGCTACACCTTC.

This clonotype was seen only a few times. DNA for the CDR3: TGCAGTGCTAGGGACAGAAGTTCGACCCAGTACTTC. This sequence encodes CSARDRSSTQYF. This rearrangement joins TRBV20-1 to TRBJ2-5, with D maybe TRBD1 (6 bases). The germline V and J ends were trimmed by 3 bases and 7 bases, with 12 bases remaining between them. From germline, CDR1 is DFQATT and CDR2 SNEGSKA (reference sequence). This CDR3 is 12 amino acids long.

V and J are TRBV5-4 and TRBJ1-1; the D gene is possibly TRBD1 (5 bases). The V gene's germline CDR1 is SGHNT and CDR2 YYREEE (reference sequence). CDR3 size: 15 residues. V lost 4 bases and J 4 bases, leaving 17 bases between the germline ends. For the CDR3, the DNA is TGTGCCAGCAGCCCCTTTCAGGGCCCCACCACTGAAGCTTTCTTT. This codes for CASSPFQGPTTEAFF.

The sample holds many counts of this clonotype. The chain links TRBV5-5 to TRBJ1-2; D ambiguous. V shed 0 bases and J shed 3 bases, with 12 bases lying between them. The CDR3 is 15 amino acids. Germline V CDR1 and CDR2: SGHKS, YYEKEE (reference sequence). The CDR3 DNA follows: TGTGCCAGCAGCTTGGAACTCCCTGTGGACTATGGCTACACCTTC. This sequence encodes CASSLELPVDYGYTF.

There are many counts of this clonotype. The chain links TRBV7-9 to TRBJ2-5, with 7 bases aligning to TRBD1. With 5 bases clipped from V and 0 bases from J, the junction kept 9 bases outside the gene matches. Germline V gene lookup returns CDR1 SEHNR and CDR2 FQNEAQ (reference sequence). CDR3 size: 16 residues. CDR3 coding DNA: TGTGCCAGCAGCCATTTGGGACAGTCGTACCAAGAGACCCAGTACTTC. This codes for CASSHLGQSYQETQYF.

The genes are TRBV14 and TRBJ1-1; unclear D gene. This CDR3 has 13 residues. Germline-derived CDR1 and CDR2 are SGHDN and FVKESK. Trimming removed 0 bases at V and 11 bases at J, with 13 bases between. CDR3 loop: CASSQELAGSAFF. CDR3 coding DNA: TGTGCCAGCAGCCAAGAATTAGCAGGCTCGGCTTTCTTT.

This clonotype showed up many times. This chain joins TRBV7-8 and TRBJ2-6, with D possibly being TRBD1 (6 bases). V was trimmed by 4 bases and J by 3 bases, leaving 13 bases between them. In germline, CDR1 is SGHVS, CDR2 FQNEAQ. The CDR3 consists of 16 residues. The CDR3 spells CASSSPQGGGANVLTF. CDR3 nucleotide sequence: TGTGCCAGCAGCTCCCCACAGGGTGGTGGGGCCAACGTCCTGACTTTC.

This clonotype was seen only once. CDR3 in amino acids: CASSEGSRGGYTF. Written as DNA, the CDR3 is TGTGCCAGCAGTGAAGGGAGTAGAGGTGGCTACACCTTC. The chain has TRBV2 and TRBJ1-2; D is undetermined. The CDR3 has 13 amino acids. V lost 1 base to trimming and J lost 7 bases, with 10 bases between them. The germline CDR1 and CDR2 sequences are SNHLY and FYNNEI. Supplemented by reference TRBV2 and TRBJ1-2, the full variable domain reads EPEVTQTPSHQVTQMGQEVILRCVPISNHLYFYWYRQILGQKVEFLVSFYNNEISEKSEIFDDQFSVERPDGSNFTLKIRSTKLEDSAMYFCASSEGSRGGYTFGSGTRLTVV.

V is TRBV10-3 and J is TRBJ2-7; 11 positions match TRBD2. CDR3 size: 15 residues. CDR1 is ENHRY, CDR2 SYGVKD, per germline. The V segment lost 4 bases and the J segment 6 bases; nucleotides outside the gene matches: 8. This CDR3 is CAISGPTSGTGEQYF. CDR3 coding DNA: TGTGCCATCAGTGGACCGACTAGCGGGACGGGCGAGCAGTACTTC.

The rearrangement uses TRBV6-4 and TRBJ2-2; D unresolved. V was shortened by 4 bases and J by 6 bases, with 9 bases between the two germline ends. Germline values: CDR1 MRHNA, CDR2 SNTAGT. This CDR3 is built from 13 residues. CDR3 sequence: CASSVGFAGELFF. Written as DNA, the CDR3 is TGTGCCAGCAGTGTGGGGTTCGCCGGGGAGCTGTTTTTT.

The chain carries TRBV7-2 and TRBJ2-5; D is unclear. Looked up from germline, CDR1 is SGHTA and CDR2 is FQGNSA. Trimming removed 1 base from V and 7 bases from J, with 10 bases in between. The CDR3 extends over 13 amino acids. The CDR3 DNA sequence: TGTGCCAGCAGCTTAGAGCTAGTGGGGACCCAGTACTTC. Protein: CASSLELVGTQYF.

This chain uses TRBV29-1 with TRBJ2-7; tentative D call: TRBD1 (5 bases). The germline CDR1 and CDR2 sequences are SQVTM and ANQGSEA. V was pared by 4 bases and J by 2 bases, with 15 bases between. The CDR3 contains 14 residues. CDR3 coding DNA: TGCAGCGTTGGAAAGGACAAGGGCACCTACGAGCAGTACTTC. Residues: CSVGKDKGTYEQYF.

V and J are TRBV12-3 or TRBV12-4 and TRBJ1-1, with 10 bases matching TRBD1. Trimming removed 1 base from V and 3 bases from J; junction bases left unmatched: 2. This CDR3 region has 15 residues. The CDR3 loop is CASSLGTGGHTEAFF. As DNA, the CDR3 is TGTGCCAGCAGTTTAGGGACAGGGGGGCACACTGAAGCTTTCTTT.

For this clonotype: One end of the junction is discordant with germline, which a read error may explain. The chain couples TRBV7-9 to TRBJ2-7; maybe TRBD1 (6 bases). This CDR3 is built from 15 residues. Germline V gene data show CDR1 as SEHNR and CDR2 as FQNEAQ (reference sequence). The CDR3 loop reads CASSPEPGQPYEQYF. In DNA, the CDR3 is TGCGCCAGCAGCCCGGAGCCGGGACAACCCTACGAGCAGTACTTC.

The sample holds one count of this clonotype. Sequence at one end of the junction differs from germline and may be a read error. The CDR3 nucleotides are TGTGCCAGCAGTTTTCGCAGCACCGGGGGGCTGTTTTTT. It is translated as CASSFRSTGGLFF. The chain uses TRBV12-3 or TRBV12-4 and TRBJ2-2; D is possibly TRBD2 (6 bases). The CDR3 spans 13 residues.

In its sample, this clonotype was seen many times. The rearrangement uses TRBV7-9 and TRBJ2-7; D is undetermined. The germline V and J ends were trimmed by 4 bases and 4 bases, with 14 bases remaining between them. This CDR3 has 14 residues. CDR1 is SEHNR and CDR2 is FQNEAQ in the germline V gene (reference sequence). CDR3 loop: CASSSDNTKYEQYF. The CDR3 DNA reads TGTGCCAGCAGCTCAGACAATACAAAGTACGAGCAGTACTTC.

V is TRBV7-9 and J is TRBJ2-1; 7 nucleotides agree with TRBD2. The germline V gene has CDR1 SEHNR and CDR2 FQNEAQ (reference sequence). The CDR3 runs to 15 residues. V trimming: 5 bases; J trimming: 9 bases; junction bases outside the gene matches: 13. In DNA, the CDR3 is TGTGCCAGCAGCGGGCAGGTTCGGGGGGTACCTGAGCAGTTCTTC. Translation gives CASSGQVRGVPEQFF.

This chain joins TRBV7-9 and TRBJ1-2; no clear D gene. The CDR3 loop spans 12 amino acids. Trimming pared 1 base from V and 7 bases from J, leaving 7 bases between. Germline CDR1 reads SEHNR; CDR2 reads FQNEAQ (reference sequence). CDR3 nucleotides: TGTGCCAGCAGCTTAGAAGATTTTGGCTACACCTTC. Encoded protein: CASSLEDFGYTF.

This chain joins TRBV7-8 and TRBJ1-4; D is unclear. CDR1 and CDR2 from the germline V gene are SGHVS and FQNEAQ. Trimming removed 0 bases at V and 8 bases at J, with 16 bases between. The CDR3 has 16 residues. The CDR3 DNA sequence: TGTGCCAGCAGCTTAGCGCTAAGCTTACGAGGGGAAAAACTGTTTTTT. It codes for CASSLALSLRGEKLFF.

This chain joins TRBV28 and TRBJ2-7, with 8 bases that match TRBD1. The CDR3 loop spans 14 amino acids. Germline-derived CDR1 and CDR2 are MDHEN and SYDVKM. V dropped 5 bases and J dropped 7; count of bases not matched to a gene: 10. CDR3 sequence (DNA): TGTGCCAGCAGTGACCTTTGGCAGGGGGCGGAGCAGTACTTC. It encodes CASSDLWQGAEQYF.

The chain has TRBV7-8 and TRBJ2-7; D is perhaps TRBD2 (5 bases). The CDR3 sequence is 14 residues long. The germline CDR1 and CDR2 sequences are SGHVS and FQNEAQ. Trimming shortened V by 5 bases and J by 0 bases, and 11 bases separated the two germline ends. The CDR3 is CASSNGLNSYEQYF. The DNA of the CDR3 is TGTGCCAGCAGCAACGGACTCAACTCCTACGAGCAGTACTTC. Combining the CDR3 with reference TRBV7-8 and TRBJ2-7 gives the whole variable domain GAGVSQSPRYKVAKRGQDVALRCDPISGHVSLFWYQQALGQGPEFLTYFQNEAQLDKSGLPSDRFFAERPEGSVSTLKIQRTQQEDSAVYLCASSNGLNSYEQYFGPGTRLTVT.